These T cell receptor beta chains were read from a single sample in a study of T cell repertoires in cytomegalovirus infection. TCRdb analysed the reads with MiXCR anew, one entry per CDR3 protein. Altogether 100,000 to 150,000 distinct CDR3 sequences are present, around 32% being singletons, with the ten largest covering 58%. These receptors' targets are unknown. Here the sequenced sample was CD8+ T cells from cultured PBMCs, taken from culture after CMV antigen stimulation. Receptor source: a human donor in good health (CMV status not recorded). Some clones in this sample may be carry-over from other donors' samples. CDR3s include the opening cysteine and the closing phenylalanine or tryptophan. A D gene is named only where the DNA matches it firmly. The size field is filled for only some rows; it gives once, few, many or a size class.

once | TRBJ2-7 | TRBD1 | TRBV29-1 | 14 | CSVAGTGRADEQYF | TGCAGCGTTGCCGGGACAGGGAGGGCAGACGAGCAGTACTTC
few | TRBJ2-1 | TRBD2 | TRBV6-1 | 14 | CATTGLAEINEQFF | TGTGCCACCACTGGACTAGCGGAGATTAATGAGCAGTTCTTC
- | TRBJ2-7 | TRBD1 | TRBV24-1 | 15 | CATSDSTGGRDEQYF | TGTGCCACCAGTGATAGTACAGGGGGCCGGGACGAGCAGTACTTC
few | TRBJ2-1 | - | TRBV4-1 | 14 | CASSQVGSHNEQFF | TGCGCCAGCAGCCAAGTTGGGTCCCACAATGAGCAGTTCTTC
few | TRBJ1-5 | - | TRBV6-1 | 15 | CASTGWGYSNQPQHF | TGTGCCAGCACCGGCTGGGGGTATAGCAATCAGCCCCAGCATTTT
few | TRBJ2-1 | TRBD2 | TRBV7-6 | 20 | CASSPRPPGLAGVSYNEQFF | TGTGCCAGCAGCCCGAGACCTCCGGGACTAGCGGGGGTGTCCTACAATGAGCAGTTCTTC
- | TRBJ1-4 | - | TRBV6-2/TRBV6-3 | 13 | CASTGVWNEKLFF | TGTGCCAGCACCGGGGTTTGGAATGAAAAACTGTTTTTT
- | TRBJ2-2 | TRBD1 | TRBV4-2 | 15 | CASSQDRTSTGELFF | TGTGCCAGCAGCCAGGACAGGACATCCACCGGGGAGCTGTTTTTT
- | TRBJ2-1 | - | TRBV6-6 | 13 | CASSYSAGYEQFF | TGTGCCAGCAGTTACTCTGCAGGGTATGAGCAGTTCTTC
few | TRBJ1-2 | - | TRBV5-6 | 14 | CASSPTRTAYGYTF | TGTGCCAGCAGCCCAACACGGACGGCCTATGGCTACACCTTC
- | TRBJ1-5 | - | TRBV6-1 | 21 | CATLVHSLPKTGWKGNQPQHF | TGTGCCACTTTGGTCCATTCCCTTCCCAAAACAGGGTGGAAGGGCAATCAGCCCCAGCATTTT
- | TRBJ2-7 | TRBD2 | TRBV7-2 | 14 | CASSLASGFYEQYF | TGTGCCAGCAGCTTAGCTAGCGGGTTCTACGAGCAGTACTTC
few | TRBJ2-2 | TRBD1 | TRBV6-2/TRBV6-3 | 16 | CASSSPGQGSTGELFF | TGTGCCAGCAGTTCGCCGGGACAGGGGAGCACCGGGGAGCTGTTTTTT
few | TRBJ1-1 | TRBD1 | TRBV15 | 14 | CATSMDRGPREAFF | TGTGCCACCAGCATGGACAGGGGGCCGCGTGAAGCTTTCTTT
- | TRBJ2-7 | - | TRBV19 | 11 | CASSAGSEQYF | TGTGCCAGTAGTGCAGGATCCGAGCAGTACTTC
- | TRBJ2-7 | TRBD1 | TRBV20-1 | 14 | CSARPLQGAYEQYF | TGCAGTGCTAGGCCTCTTCAGGGGGCTTACGAGCAGTACTTC